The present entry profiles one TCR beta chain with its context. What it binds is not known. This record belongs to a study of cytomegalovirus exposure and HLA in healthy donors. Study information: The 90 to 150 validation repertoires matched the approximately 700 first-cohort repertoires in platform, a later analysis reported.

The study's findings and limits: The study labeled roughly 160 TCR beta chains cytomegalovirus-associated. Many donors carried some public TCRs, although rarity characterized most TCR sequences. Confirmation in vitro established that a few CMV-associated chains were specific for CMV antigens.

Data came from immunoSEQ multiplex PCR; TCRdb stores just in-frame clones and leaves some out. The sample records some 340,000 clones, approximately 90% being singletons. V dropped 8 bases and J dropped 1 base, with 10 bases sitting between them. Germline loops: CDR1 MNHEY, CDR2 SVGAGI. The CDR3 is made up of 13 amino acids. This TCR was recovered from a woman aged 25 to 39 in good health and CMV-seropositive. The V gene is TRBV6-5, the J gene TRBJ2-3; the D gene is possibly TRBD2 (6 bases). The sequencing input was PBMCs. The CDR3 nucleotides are TGTGCCAGCGGGCGGGAAGGCACAGATACGCAGTATTTT. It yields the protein CASGREGTDTQYF.